This is a list of T cell receptor beta chains from one sample in a study of T cell responses to AZD1222 COVID-19 vaccine. This table comes from immunoSEQ multiplex PCR, and its TCRdb copy is limited to in-frame clones, with some not included. The sample has more than 150,000 clones; roughly 90% are singletons. The sequencing used peripheral blood, collected 28 days after the second AZD1222 dose. Every receptor here comes from an adult who received the AZD1222 COVID-19 vaccine. Each CDR3 is given with its conserved first and last residue. The D gene is left open where the match is weak. The size field is filled for only some rows; it gives once, few, many or a size class.

.,TRBV28,.,TRBJ2-7,CASTEVLASYEQYF,TGTGCCAGCACCGAGGTATTGGCCTCCTACGAGCAGTACTTC
.,TRBV4-1,.,TRBJ2-5,CASSQDRGFGETQYF,TGCGCCAGCAGCCAAGATAGAGGGTTTGGGGAGACCCAGTACTTC
.,TRBV10-3,.,TRBJ2-1,CAISGSGGDEQFF,TGTGCCATCAGTGGATCCGGCGGGGATGAGCAGTTCTTC
.,TRBV14,.,TRBJ2-7,CASSQGWASVRSSYEQYF,TGTGCCAGCAGCCAAGGTTGGGCTAGCGTAAGGAGCTCCTACGAGCAGTACTTC
.,TRBV25-1,.,TRBJ2-7,CASSEYGDEQYF,TGTGCCAGCAGTGAATATGGGGACGAGCAGTACTTC
TRBD1,TRBV15,once,TRBJ2-7,CATSRQGAAYEQYF,TGTGCCACCAGCAGACAGGGGGCCGCCTACGAGCAGTACTTC
.,TRBV14,.,TRBJ1-1,CASSPRGGALVTEAFF,TGTGCCAGCAGCCCCCGAGGGGGGGCTCTAGTCACTGAAGCTTTCTTT
.,TRBV6-5,.,TRBJ1-3,CASSPDRIGGNTIYF,TGTGCCAGCAGTCCGGACAGAATTGGTGGAAACACCATATATTTT
.,TRBV3-1/TRBV3-2,.,TRBJ1-2,CASSQDLRGFGYTF,TGTGCCAGCAGCCAAGATTTGAGGGGTTTCGGCTACACCTTC
.,TRBV19,.,TRBJ1-5,CASSLGQPQHF,TGTGCCAGTAGCCTTGGGCAGCCCCAGCATTTT
.,TRBV10-3,.,TRBJ1-2,CAISESEDYGYTF,TGTGCCATCAGTGAGTCCGAGGACTATGGCTACACCTTC
.,TRBV7-7,.,TRBJ2-2,CASSLDRAGSGELFF,TGTGCTAGCAGCTTAGATCGGGCAGGTTCCGGGGAGCTGTTTTTT
.,TRBV14,.,TRBJ2-4,CASSQGGRVAKNIQYF,TGTGCCAGCAGCCAAGGGGGGCGGGTAGCCAAAAACATTCAGTACTTC
.,TRBV12-3/TRBV12-4,.,TRBJ2-7,CASRRDHEQYF,TGTGCCAGCAGGAGGGATCACGAGCAGTACTTC
.,TRBV30,.,TRBJ1-5,CAWGEGTGLGQPQHF,TGTGCCTGGGGGGAGGGGACGGGTCTTGGTCAGCCCCAGCATTTT
TRBD1,TRBV5-1,.,TRBJ2-7,CASSLPSQGFEGPLFYEQYF,TGCGCCAGCAGCTTACCCTCACAGGGGTTTGAGGGACCCCTCTTCTACGAGCAGTACTTC
TRBD1,TRBV7-9,few,TRBJ1-2,CASSTTGGGNGYTF,TGTGCCAGCAGCACAACAGGGGGCGGGAACGGCTACACCTTC
.,TRBV7-2,.,TRBJ2-7,CASSYGRRIYEQYF,TGTGCCAGCAGCTATGGACGGAGAATCTACGAGCAGTACTTC
TRBD2,TRBV7-9,once,TRBJ2-1,CASSLALAGAAEQFF,TGTGCCAGCAGCCTGGCGCTAGCGGGAGCGGCTGAGCAGTTCTTC
.,TRBV10-2,.,TRBJ2-1,CASFGSHNEQFF,TGCGCCAGCTTTGGCAGCCACAATGAGCAGTTCTTC
.,TRBV4-1,.,TRBJ1-1,CASSQYNRLNTEAFF,TGCGCCAGCAGCCAATACAACCGGTTGAACACTGAAGCTTTCTTT
.,TRBV4-1,.,TRBJ2-5,CASSQPGWETQYF,TGCGCCAGCAGCCAACCAGGATGGGAGACCCAGTACTTC